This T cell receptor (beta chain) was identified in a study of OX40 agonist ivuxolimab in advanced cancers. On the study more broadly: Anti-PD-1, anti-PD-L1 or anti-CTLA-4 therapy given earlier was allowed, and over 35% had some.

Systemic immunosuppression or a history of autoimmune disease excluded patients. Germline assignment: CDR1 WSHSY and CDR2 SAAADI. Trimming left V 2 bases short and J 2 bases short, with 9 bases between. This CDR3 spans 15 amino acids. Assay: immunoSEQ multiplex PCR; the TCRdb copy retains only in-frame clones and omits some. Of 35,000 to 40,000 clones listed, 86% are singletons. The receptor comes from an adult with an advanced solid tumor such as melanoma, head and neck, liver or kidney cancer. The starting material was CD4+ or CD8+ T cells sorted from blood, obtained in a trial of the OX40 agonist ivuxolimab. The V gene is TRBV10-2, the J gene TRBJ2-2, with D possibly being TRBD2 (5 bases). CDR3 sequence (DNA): TGCGCCAGCAGTGAGGCCGGGGTTAACACCGGGGAGCTGTTTTTT. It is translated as CASSEAGVNTGELFF.